This is a list of T cell receptor beta chains from one sample in a study of identical twins. Via MiXCR, TCRdb re-called the 5' RACE reads, giving one row per CDR3 protein. This repertoire shows about 470,000 distinct CDR3 sequences, roughly a quarter found once; its top ten account for about 2.7%. These data also featured in a second study, about T cells expressing NK-cell markers.

Input material: CD4+ T cells sorted from blood. Source of these receptors: a woman between 18 and 30 years old in good health. Each CDR3 is given without its conserved first and last residue. Not every row has a clone size; where given, it reads once, few, many or a size class.

>-|TRBV12-3/TRBV12-4|TRBJ2-7
ASSLAPGHHSYEQY
>few|TRBV27|TRBJ2-7
ASSRQGRRSYEQY
>few|TRBV12-3/TRBV12-4|TRBJ1-3
ANTRGYSGNTIY
>few|TRBV12-3/TRBV12-4|TRBJ2-1
ASSFLPGTGKWHEQF
>-|TRBV30|TRBJ1-4
AWSVQGGGRYEKLF
>-|TRBV12-3/TRBV12-4|TRBJ1-5
ASSPGRNQPQH
>-|TRBV2|TRBJ2-1
ASSGHKTYNEQF
>-|TRBV20-1|TRBJ2-5
SASGPQETQY
>many|TRBV29-1|TRBJ1-1
SSSRNTEAF
>few|TRBV12-3/TRBV12-4|TRBJ1-2
ASSPLAGAVGYT
>-|TRBV5-6|TRBJ2-5
ASSFERRFKETQY
>few|TRBV5-1|TRBJ2-3
ASSPGQISTDTQY
>-|TRBV9|TRBJ2-3
ASSVARGRADTQY
>few|TRBV4-1|TRBJ2-3
ASSQVSRSPTDTQY
>few|TRBV5-1|TRBJ2-3
ASSPGGLSGAGADTQY
>-|TRBV20-1|TRBJ2-1
SARKSNEQF
>few|TRBV7-2|TRBJ1-2
ASSLQGRNYGYT
>few|TRBV30|TRBJ2-2
AWSISASGELF
>-|TRBV20-1|TRBJ2-2
SAREDSANTGELF
>-|TRBV12-3/TRBV12-4|TRBJ1-5
ASSESNQPQH
>many|TRBV5-1|TRBJ1-1
ASSQGDGTEAF
>few|TRBV7-6|TRBJ2-7
ASSLSSLPSSYEQY
>-|TRBV3-1|TRBJ2-7
ASSQVALMLGGYGSEQY
>-|TRBV6-2/TRBV6-3|TRBJ2-2
ASRSPSTGELF
>many|TRBV6-1|TRBJ1-2
ASRRAGLTNYGYT
>-|TRBV12-3/TRBV12-4|TRBJ1-1
ASSYRVQNTEAF
>-|TRBV15|TRBJ2-4
ATSRGRRARAKNIQY
>-|TRBV5-6|TRBJ2-5
ASSLAGQLRQETQY
>few|TRBV5-1|TRBJ2-1
ASSPGGGSSVNEQF
>-|TRBV9|TRBJ2-3
ASSVASSTGDTQY
>few|TRBV12-3/TRBV12-4|TRBJ1-2
ASTISQGFYYGYT
>-|TRBV12-3/TRBV12-4|TRBJ2-1
ASSSTGGSYNEQF
>few|TRBV11-3|TRBJ1-1
ASSLGGPAEAF
>few|TRBV6-5|TRBJ2-1
ASSYPSPQGHEQF
>-|TRBV7-3|TRBJ1-2
ASSFSQGGGYT
>-|TRBV29-1|TRBJ2-7
SVGRDADEQY
>-|TRBV5-1|TRBJ2-1
ASSPNGGPSYNEQF
>-|TRBV20-1|TRBJ2-3
SARGVSRSDTQY
>-|TRBV15|TRBJ2-2
ATSRDLEFTGELF
>few|TRBV20-1|TRBJ2-3
SASRISGGTDTQY
>few|TRBV6-1|TRBJ2-7
AVRQAGTTPGEQY
>-|TRBV12-3/TRBV12-4|TRBJ2-1
ASTLGQGFNNEQF
>-|TRBV20-1|TRBJ2-5
SSVRDRGFQETQY
>-|TRBV2|TRBJ2-7
ASSTGDYEQY
>-|TRBV7-8|TRBJ1-1
ASSFTDGDGEAF